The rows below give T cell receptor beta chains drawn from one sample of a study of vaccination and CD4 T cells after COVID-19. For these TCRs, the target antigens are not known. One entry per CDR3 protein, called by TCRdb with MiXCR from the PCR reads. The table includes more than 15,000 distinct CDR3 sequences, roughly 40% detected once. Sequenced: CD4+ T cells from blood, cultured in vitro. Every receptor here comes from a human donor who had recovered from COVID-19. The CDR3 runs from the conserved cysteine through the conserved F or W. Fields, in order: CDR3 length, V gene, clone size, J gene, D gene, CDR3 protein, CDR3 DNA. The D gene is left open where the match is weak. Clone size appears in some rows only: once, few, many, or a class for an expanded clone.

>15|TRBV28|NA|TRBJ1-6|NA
CASLQGRGVGSPLHF
TGTGCCAGCCTCCAGGGGAGAGGGGTAGGTTCACCCCTCCACTTT
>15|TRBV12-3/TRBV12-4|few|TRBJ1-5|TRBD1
CASSRRQGSNQPQHF
TGTGCCAGCAGCCGTCGACAGGGGTCGAATCAGCCCCAGCATTTT
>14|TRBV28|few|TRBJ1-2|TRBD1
CASSPAGQTYGYTF
TGTGCCAGCAGTCCAGCGGGACAGACCTATGGCTACACCTTC
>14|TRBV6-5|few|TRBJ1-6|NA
CASSYWHSRSPLHF
TGTGCCAGCAGTTACTGGCACAGTAGGTCACCCCTCCACTTT
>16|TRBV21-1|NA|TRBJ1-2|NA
CASSKRGPGANYGYTF
TGTGCCAGCAGCAAAAGGGGACCTGGGGCTAACTATGGCTACACCTTC
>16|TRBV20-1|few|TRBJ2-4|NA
CSTSLSGLTRRNIQYF
TGCAGTACCTCCCTGTCGGGCCTCACCCGTCGAAACATTCAGTACTTC
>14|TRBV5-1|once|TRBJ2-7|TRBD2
CASSQGLYSYEQYF
TGCGCCAGCAGCCAGGGACTATACTCCTACGAGCAGTACTTC
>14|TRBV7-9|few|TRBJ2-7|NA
CASSPHAAGQKQYF
TGTGCCAGCAGCCCCCATGCAGCGGGACAGAAGCAGTACTTC
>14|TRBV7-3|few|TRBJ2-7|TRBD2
CASSLLAGVGEQYF
TGTGCCAGCAGCCTACTAGCGGGAGTAGGCGAGCAGTACTTC
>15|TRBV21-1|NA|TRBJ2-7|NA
CASYPSSGLPYEQYF
TGTGCCAGCTACCCTTCGAGCGGCCTACCCTACGAGCAGTACTTC
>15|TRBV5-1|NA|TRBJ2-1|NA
CASLQALGSYNEQFF
TGCGCCAGCCTACAGGCCTTGGGGTCCTACAATGAGCAGTTCTTC
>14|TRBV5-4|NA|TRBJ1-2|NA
CASTTQGQIYGYTF
TGTGCCAGCACTACCCAGGGGCAGATCTATGGCTACACCTTC
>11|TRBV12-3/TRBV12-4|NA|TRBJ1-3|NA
CASSTGNTIYF
TGTGCCAGCAGTACGGGAAACACCATATATTTT
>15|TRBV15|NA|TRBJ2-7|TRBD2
CATSRDREGPGEQYF
TGTGCCACCAGCAGAGATCGGGAGGGGCCGGGCGAGCAGTACTTC
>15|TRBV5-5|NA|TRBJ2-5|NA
CASTPLTAMGETQYF
TGTGCCAGCACCCCGTTGACGGCCATGGGTGAGACCCAGTACTTC
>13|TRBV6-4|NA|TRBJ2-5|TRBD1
CASTWTGGETQYF
TGTGCCAGCACCTGGACAGGTGGGGAGACCCAGTACTTC
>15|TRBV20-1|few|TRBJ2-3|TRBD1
CSARDPGQGTDTQYF
TGCAGTGCTAGAGACCCGGGACAGGGAACAGATACGCAGTATTTT
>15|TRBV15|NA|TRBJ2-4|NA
CATSRMGQPANIQYF
TGTGCCACCAGCAGGATGGGCCAGCCAGCAAACATTCAGTACTTC
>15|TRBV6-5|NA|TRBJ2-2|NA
CASSYGAGGTGELFF
TGTGCCAGCAGTTACGGGGCAGGGGGGACCGGGGAGCTGTTTTTT
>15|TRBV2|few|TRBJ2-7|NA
CASGSGRTSSYEQYF
TGTGCCAGTGGGTCCGGACGGACGAGCTCCTACGAGCAGTACTTC
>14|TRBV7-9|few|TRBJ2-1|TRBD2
CASSFLAGGDEQFF
TGTGCCAGCAGCTTTTTAGCGGGAGGAGACGAGCAGTTCTTC
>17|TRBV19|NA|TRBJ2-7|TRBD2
CASSIAGTSGPLYEQYF
TGTGCCAGTAGTATAGCTGGGACTAGCGGCCCCCTCTACGAGCAGTACTTC
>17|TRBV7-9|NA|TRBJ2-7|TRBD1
CASSLVGDRGRNREQYF
TGTGCCAGCAGCTTAGTGGGGGACAGGGGAAGGAATCGAGAGCAGTACTTC
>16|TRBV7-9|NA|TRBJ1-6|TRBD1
CASSPTGISYNSPLHF
TGTGCCAGCAGCCCGACAGGGATCTCCTATAATTCACCCCTCCACTTT
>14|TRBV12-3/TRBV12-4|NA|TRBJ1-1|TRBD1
CASSFWDRNTEAFF
TGTGCCAGCAGTTTCTGGGACAGGAACACTGAAGCTTTCTTT
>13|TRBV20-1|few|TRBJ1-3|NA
CSARDFSRNTIYF
TGCAGTGCTAGAGATTTTTCCAGAAACACCATATATTTT
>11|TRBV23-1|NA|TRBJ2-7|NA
CASSPLYEQYF
TGCGCCAGCAGTCCGCTATACGAGCAGTACTTC
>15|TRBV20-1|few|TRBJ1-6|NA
CSARRSAGVNSPLHF
TGCAGTGCCCGACGGTCGGCAGGGGTCAATTCACCCCTCCACTTT
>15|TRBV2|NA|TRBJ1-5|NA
CASRDLPGLQQPQHF
TGTGCCAGCAGGGACCTACCGGGCCTTCAGCAGCCCCAGCATTTT
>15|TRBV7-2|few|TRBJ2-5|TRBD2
CASSLGGLPEETQYF
TGTGCCAGCAGCTTAGGGGGACTACCCGAAGAGACCCAGTACTTC
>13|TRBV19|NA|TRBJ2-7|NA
CASRQSNSYEQYF
TGTGCCAGTAGGCAGAGCAACTCCTACGAGCAGTACTTC
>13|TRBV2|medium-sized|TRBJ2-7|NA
CASSGLWTDEQYF
TGTGCCAGCAGTGGGCTATGGACTGACGAGCAGTACTTC
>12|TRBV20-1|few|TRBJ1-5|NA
CSAREADQPQHF
TGCAGTGCTAGAGAGGCGGATCAGCCCCAGCATTTT
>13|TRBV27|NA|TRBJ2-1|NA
CATLPRGTNEQFF
TGTGCCACCTTACCTCGGGGGACTAATGAGCAGTTCTTC
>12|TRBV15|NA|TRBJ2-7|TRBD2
CATSRGGGEQYF
TGTGCCACCAGCAGAGGGGGGGGCGAGCAGTACTTC
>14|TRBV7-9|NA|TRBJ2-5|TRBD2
CASSATSGRETQYF
TGTGCCAGCAGCGCGACTAGCGGGAGAGAGACCCAGTACTTC
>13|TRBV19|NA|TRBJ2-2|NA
CASSWSTPAELFF
TGTGCCAGTAGTTGGTCGACACCGGCGGAGCTGTTTTTT
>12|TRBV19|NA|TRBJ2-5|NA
CATGLGRETQYF
TGTGCCACCGGCCTGGGGAGGGAGACCCAGTACTTC
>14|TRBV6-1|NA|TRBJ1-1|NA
CASSPGIGRREAFF
TGTGCCAGCAGCCCCGGAATAGGCAGGAGAGAAGCTTTCTTT
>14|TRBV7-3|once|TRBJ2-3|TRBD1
CASSLDRAADTQYF
TGTGCCAGCAGCCTGGACAGGGCGGCAGATACGCAGTATTTT
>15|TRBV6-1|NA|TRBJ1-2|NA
CASEYTDVANYGYTF
TGTGCCAGCGAGTATACCGACGTGGCTAACTATGGCTACACCTTC
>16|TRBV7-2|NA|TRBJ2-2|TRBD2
CASSQLAGTNTGELFF
TGTGCCAGCAGCCAACTAGCGGGAACGAACACCGGGGAGCTGTTTTTT
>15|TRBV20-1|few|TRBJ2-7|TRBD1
CSVQPERDRGREQYF
TGCAGTGTTCAGCCGGAGAGGGACAGGGGGAGAGAGCAGTACTTC
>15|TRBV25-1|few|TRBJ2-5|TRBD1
CASRAWTGQGETQYF
TGTGCCAGCAGGGCCTGGACAGGGCAGGGAGAGACCCAGTACTTC